This passage covers 27 T cell receptor beta chains from one sample sequenced in a study of CD8+ T cells in alopecia areata. After isolation, RNA underwent reverse transcription to generate cDNA as the sequencing template. Assay: immunoSEQ multiplex PCR; the TCRdb copy retains only in-frame clones and omits some. The sample records a few hundred thousand clones, 50% to 70% being singletons. As to treatment: oral pan-JAK inhibitor, 5-10 mg twice daily. The sequences come from CD4+ T cells sorted from blood, collected at week 4, from a patient treated with tofacitinib. All receptors derive from a human donor with alopecia areata.

The genes are TRBV29-1 and TRBJ1-1; TRBD1 agrees at 10 bases. Per germline, CDR1 SQVTM and CDR2 ANQGSEA. This CDR3 has 17 amino acids. J gave up 4 bases and V 0 bases, and 11 bases lay outside the gene matches. CDR3 DNA: TGCAGCGTTGAAGATTTGGGAAGGACAGGGGGTGCCACTGAAGCTTTCTTT. Its protein product is CSVEDLGRTGGATEAFF.

This chain uses TRBV2 with TRBJ2-2, with D tentatively TRBD1 (6 bases). The CDR3 consists of 14 residues. V was cut by 5 bases and J by 2 bases, with 9 bases left in between. The V gene's germline CDR1 is SNHLY and CDR2 FYNNEI. The CDR3, as DNA: TGTGCCAGCAGTACCGGGACAAACACCGGGGAGCTGTTTTTT. Translation: CASSTGTNTGELFF.

This clone was observed a handful of times. The chain combines TRBV7-9 with TRBJ2-3; D perhaps matches TRBD1 (6 bases). The V end lost 6 bases, the J end lost 6 bases, and 19 bases lay between the germline ends. The CDR3 covers 15 residues. Germline V gene lookup returns CDR1 SEHNR and CDR2 FQNEAQ (reference sequence). The CDR3 is CASSHDRTLRDTQYF. CDR3 coding DNA: TGTGCCAGCAGTCACGACAGGACTCTTAGGGATACGCAGTATTTT.

This clone was seen only a few times. Other DNA variants within this sample encode the same CDR3. The chain employs TRBV7-9 and TRBJ1-6; D remains ambiguous. The CDR3 totals 12 residues. V lost 1 base to trimming and J lost 7 bases, with 2 bases between them. Germline V CDR1 and CDR2: SEHNR, FQNEAQ (reference sequence). The CDR3 is CASSLDNSPLHF. CDR3 DNA: TGTGCCAGCAGCTTAGACAATTCACCCCTCCACTTT.

The genes are TRBV18 and TRBJ2-7; TRBD1 matches at 9 bases. The CDR3 contains 14 residues. Germline V lookup: CDR1 KGHSH, CDR2 LQKENI. After removal of 3 bases from V and 7 bases from J, the junction contained 7 bases not matched to a gene. CDR3 sequence reads: CASSPRTGEGEQYF. In DNA form, the CDR3 reads TGTGCCAGCTCACCCCGGACAGGGGAGGGGGAGCAGTACTTC.

The genes are TRBV27 and TRBJ1-5; perhaps TRBD1 as D (6 bases). Germline CDR1 MNHEY, CDR2 SMNVEV (reference sequence). The CDR3 covers 16 residues. V was clipped by 3 bases and J by 5 bases, with 17 bases between them. CDR3 coding DNA: TGTGCCAGCAGTTTTTCCGGAGGGGGTCGCGATCAGCCCCAGCATTTT. Translation: CASSFSGGGRDQPQHF.

This CDR3 reads CASSGQGSYNEQFF. The CDR3, as DNA: TGTGCCAGCAGTGGACAGGGGTCGTACAATGAGCAGTTCTTC. The chain uses TRBV2 and TRBJ2-1, with 8 bases identical to TRBD1. This CDR3 is built from 14 residues. Per germline, CDR1 SNHLY and CDR2 FYNNEI. V trimming: 4 bases; J trimming: 4 bases; junction bases outside the gene matches: 3.

This chain links TRBV11-2 with TRBJ2-1; the D gene is possibly TRBD2 (6 bases). The CDR3 has 15 amino acids. CDR1 is SGHAT, CDR2 FQNNGV, per germline. V was clipped by 0 bases and J by 2 bases, with 8 bases between them. Here the CDR3 reads CASSLERGPYNEQFF. The CDR3 DNA sequence: TGTGCCAGCAGCTTAGAGCGGGGCCCCTACAATGAGCAGTTCTTC. The full variable domain, completed using reference TRBV11-2 and TRBJ2-1, is EAGVAQSPRYKIIEKRQSVAFWCNPISGHATLYWYQQILGQGPKLLIQFQNNGVVDDSQLPKDRFSAERLKGVDSTLKIQPAKLEDSAVYLCASSLERGPYNEQFFGPGTRLTVL.

This clone was seen a single time. The chain links TRBV25-1 to TRBJ1-6; the D is unclear. V lost 5 bases and J 7 bases, leaving 12 bases between the germline ends. The CDR3 totals 14 residues. CDR1 and CDR2 (germline): MGHDK, SYGVNS. The CDR3 loop reads CASSRGQRNSPLHF. CDR3 DNA: TGTGCCAGCAGTAGAGGGCAGAGGAATTCACCCCTCCACTTT.

The CDR3 protein is CASSPIIEIDYTDTQYF. The CDR3 region has the DNA TGTGCCAGCAGTCCGATTATAGAGATAGATTACACAGATACGCAGTATTTT. The chain links TRBV27 to TRBJ2-3, with unresolved D. This CDR3 has 17 residues. Germline loops: CDR1 MNHEY, CDR2 SMNVEV (reference sequence). Trimming pared 5 bases from V and 2 bases from J, leaving 20 bases between.

This rearrangement joins TRBV29-1 to TRBJ2-4, with TRBD1 identical over 8 bases. Germline loops: CDR1 SQVTM, CDR2 ANQGSEA. Losses at the gene ends were 6 bases for V and 8 bases for J; bases not matched to a gene: 3. This CDR3 is 11 amino acids long. For the CDR3, the DNA is TGCAGCGTAGTGACAGGGGACATTCAGTACTTC. It is translated as CSVVTGDIQYF.

The count of this clone is one. V is TRBV27 and J is TRBJ1-5, with D tentatively TRBD1 (5 bases). CDR3 length: 12 residues. Germline assignment: CDR1 MNHEY and CDR2 SMNVEV (reference sequence). Trimming left V 8 bases short and J 3 bases short, with 8 bases between. CDR3 residues: CASGTVNQPQHF. The CDR3, as DNA: TGTGCCAGCGGGACCGTCAATCAGCCCCAGCATTTT.

The genes are TRBV7-6 and TRBJ2-1; TRBD1 agrees at 7 bases. Germline V lookup: CDR1 SGHVS, CDR2 FNYEAQ. CDR3 length: 16 amino acids. Trimming at V came to 5 bases and at J to 7 bases, leaving 14 bases not matched to a gene. The CDR3 region is CASSPTRVTGVNEQFF. CDR3 DNA sequence: TGTGCCAGCAGCCCCACTAGGGTAACAGGGGTAAATGAGCAGTTCTTC.

V usage is TRBV14 and J usage is TRBJ2-1; 10 nucleotides match TRBD2. The junction had 8 bases not matched to a gene; V was cut back by 6 bases and J by 9 bases. The germline V gene has CDR1 SGHDN and CDR2 FVKESK. The CDR3 consists of 14 residues. The CDR3 loop is CASRVSGGVGEQFF. In DNA form, the CDR3 reads TGTGCCAGCAGAGTGAGCGGGGGGGTTGGTGAGCAGTTCTTC.

CDR3 protein: CASSLLAGVVNEQFF. As DNA, the CDR3 is TGCGCCAGCAGCTTGCTAGCGGGGGTAGTCAATGAGCAGTTCTTC. The V call is TRBV5-1, the J call TRBJ2-1; the match to TRBD2 covers 10 bases. The germline V gene encodes CDR1 SGHRS and CDR2 YFSETQ. V shed 1 base and J 6 bases; nucleotides not matched to a gene: 4. This CDR3 has 15 amino acids.

This clone was observed a handful of times. This rearrangement joins TRBV29-1 to TRBJ2-5, with 9 bases lining up with TRBD1. The J call is uncertain, as TRBJ2-7 better fits the DNA end. Germline V gene lookup returns CDR1 SQVTM and CDR2 ANQGSEA. The CDR3 covers 15 residues. CDR3 residues: CSAQSLGTGPYEQYF. CDR3 bases: TGCAGCGCTCAGTCCTTGGGGACAGGGCCCTACGAGCAGTACTTC.

The V gene is TRBV5-1, the J gene TRBJ2-6; D call uncertain. Trimming shortened V by 4 bases and J by 0 bases, and 14 bases separated the two germline ends. This CDR3 has 17 residues. CDR1 is SGHRS, CDR2 YFSETQ, per germline. The CDR3 here is CASSPQTGSSGANVLTF. CDR3 DNA sequence: TGCGCCAGCAGCCCACAGACCGGAAGCTCTGGGGCCAACGTCCTGACTTTC. The whole variable domain, filled in from reference TRBV5-1 and TRBJ2-6, reads KAGVTQTPRYLIKTRGQQVTLSCSPISGHRSVSWYQQTPGQGLQFLFEYFSETQRNKGNFPGRFSGRQFSNSRSEMNVSTLELGDSALYLCASSPQTGSSGANVLTFGAGSRLTVL.

This clone appeared once. V is TRBV6-1 and J is TRBJ2-7; tentatively, D is TRBD1 or TRBD2 (5 bases each). Germline CDR1 and CDR2: MNHNS and SASEGT. The V end lost 6 bases, the J end lost 0 bases, and 12 bases lay between the germline ends. The CDR3 is made up of 14 amino acids. In DNA, the CDR3 is TGTGCCAGCAGGAGGGGCAGCCGCTCCTACGAGCAGTACTTC. Residues: CASRRGSRSYEQYF.

The chain has TRBV6-1 and TRBJ1-5; D gene unclear. From germline, CDR1 is MNHNS and CDR2 SASEGT. V lost 7 bases to trimming and J lost 7 bases, with 14 bases between them. The CDR3 runs 13 residues. CDR3 in DNA: TGTGCCAGCAACTTTATTTCCACGCAGCCCCAGCATTTT. Translation gives CASNFISTQPQHF.

A few counts support this clone. J is TRBJ2-2 and V is TRBV7-2, with D unclear. This CDR3 spans 17 amino acids. CDR1 SGHTA and CDR2 FQGNSA come from the germline V gene. V was shortened by 2 bases and J by 0 bases, with 13 bases between the two germline ends. CDR3 in DNA: TGTGCCAGCAGCTTACGTGGGCGAAATTCGAACACCGGGGAGCTGTTTTTT. It is translated as CASSLRGRNSNTGELFF. The variable domain in full, with the rest retrieved from reference TRBV7-2 and TRBJ2-2, is GAGVSQSPSNKVTEKGKDVELRCDPISGHTALYWYRQSLGQGLEFLIYFQGNSAPDKSGLPSDRFSAERTGGSVSTLTIQRTQQEDSAVYLCASSLRGRNSNTGELFFGEGSRLTVL.

This clone was observed many times. The same CDR3 is also encoded by other DNA sequences in this sample. The chain uses TRBV12-5 and TRBJ2-2; D unclear. The CDR3 extends over 13 amino acids. The germline CDR1 and CDR2 sequences are LGHNT and FRNRAP. V lost 9 bases to trimming and J lost 5 bases, with 13 bases between them. The CDR3 bases are TGTGCTAGCGGACGAGACAATACCGGGGAGCTGTTTTTT. Protein: CASGRDNTGELFF.

The CDR3 nucleotides are TGCAGCGTTGCCACCTTCAACTACGAGCAGTACTTC. Translation: CSVATFNYEQYF. The chain uses TRBV29-1 and TRBJ2-7; no definite D call. The CDR3 length is 12 residues. Germline-derived CDR1 and CDR2 are SQVTM and ANQGSEA. V shed 4 bases and J shed 3 bases, with 10 bases lying between them.

The gene calls are TRBV4-3 and TRBJ1-1; 9 bases are shared with TRBD1. CDR1 and CDR2 (germline): LGHNA, YSLEER. V shed 0 bases, J shed 8 bases, and the junction held 4 bases outside the gene matches. This CDR3 spans 14 amino acids. DNA for the CDR3: TGCGCCAGCAGCCAAGAAGCACAGGGGGCGGAAGCTTTCTTT. It is translated as CASSQEAQGAEAFF.

The chain recombines TRBV29-1 with TRBJ2-3, with D unresolved. CDR3 size: 15 residues. Germline CDR1 and CDR2: SQVTM and ANQGSEA. Trimming shortened V by 2 bases and J by 6 bases, and 18 bases separated the two germline ends. CDR3 residues: CSVEFRPPSRDTQYF. The CDR3 DNA is TGCAGCGTTGAATTTCGGCCACCAAGTAGGGATACGCAGTATTTT.

This clone has just a few counts. V is TRBV7-6 and J is TRBJ2-3; 10 nucleotides agree with TRBD1. This CDR3 region has 15 residues. Looked up from germline, CDR1 is SGHVS and CDR2 is FNYEAQ. V lost 6 bases, J lost 5 bases, and 8 bases stayed unmatched. This chain's CDR3 is CASSPRQGAIDTQYF. In nucleotides, the CDR3 is TGTGCCAGCAGTCCAAGACAGGGGGCTATAGATACGCAGTATTTT. Drawing the rest from reference TRBV7-6 and TRBJ2-3, the complete variable domain is GAGVSQSPRYKVTKRGQDVALRCDPISGHVSLYWYRQALGQGPEFLTYFNYEAQQDKSGLPNDRFSAERPEGSISTLTIQRTEQRDSAMYRCASSPRQGAIDTQYFGPGTRLTVL.

The V call is TRBV29-1, the J call TRBJ2-3, with 8 nucleotides matching TRBD1. Unmatched junction bases numbered 11, after V lost 7 bases and J lost 5 bases. Germline-derived CDR1 and CDR2 are SQVTM and ANQGSEA. The CDR3 has 14 residues. The CDR3 DNA is TGCAGCGGGACAGGGTCAGGGAGAGGAGATACGCAGTATTTT. This sequence encodes CSGTGSGRGDTQYF.

There are a few counts of this clone. This rearrangement joins TRBV14 to TRBJ1-2; D unresolved. The CDR3 has 15 amino acids. Germline loops: CDR1 SGHDN, CDR2 FVKESK. The V end lost 1 base, the J end lost 5 bases, and 14 bases lay between the germline ends. CDR3 sequence reads: CASSQGRSPAYGYTF. The CDR3 DNA follows: TGTGCCAGCAGCCAAGGGCGAAGTCCCGCTTATGGCTACACCTTC.